This T cell receptor beta chain appears in the sequencing data of a study of blood T cells in healthy people across ages. V lost 4 bases to trimming and J lost 0 bases, with 19 bases between them. CDR1 SQVTM and CDR2 ANQGSEA come from the germline V gene. The CDR3 is 18 residues long. A second roughly 6 to 12 cycle PCR used barcoded and J-beta primers. TCRdb passed the 5' RACE reads through MiXCR, listing each CDR3 protein once. The data show around 1,800,000 distinct CDR3 sequences, about two fifths seen once. The sequencing input was blood. This chain connects TRBV29-1 to TRBJ2-6; D possibly uses TRBD1 or TRBD2 (6 bases each). The clonotype originates from a human donor in good health. CDR3 loop: CSVVSEGVHVSGANVLTF. The CDR3 nucleotides are TGCAGCGTTGTTTCGGAGGGGGTGCATGTCTCTGGGGCCAACGTCCTGACTTTC.